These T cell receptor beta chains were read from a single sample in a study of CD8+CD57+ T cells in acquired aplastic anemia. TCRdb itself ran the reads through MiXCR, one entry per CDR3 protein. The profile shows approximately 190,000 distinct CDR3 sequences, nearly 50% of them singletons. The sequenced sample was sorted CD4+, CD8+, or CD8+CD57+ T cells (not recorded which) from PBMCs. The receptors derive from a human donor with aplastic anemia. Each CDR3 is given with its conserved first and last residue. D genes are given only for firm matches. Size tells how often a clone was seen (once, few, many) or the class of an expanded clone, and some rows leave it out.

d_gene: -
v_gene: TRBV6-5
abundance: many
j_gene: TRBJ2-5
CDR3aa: CASTYDRQETQYF
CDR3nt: TGTGCCAGCACTTACGACAGGCAAGAGACCCAGTACTTC

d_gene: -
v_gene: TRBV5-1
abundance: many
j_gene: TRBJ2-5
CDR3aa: CASSSRGFQETQYF
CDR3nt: TGCGCCAGCAGCTCCCGGGGCTTTCAAGAGACCCAGTACTTC

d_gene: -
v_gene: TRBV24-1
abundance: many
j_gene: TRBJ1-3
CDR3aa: CATSDPDRTGNTIYF
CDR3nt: TGTGCCACCAGTGATCCTGACAGGACTGGAAACACCATATATTTT

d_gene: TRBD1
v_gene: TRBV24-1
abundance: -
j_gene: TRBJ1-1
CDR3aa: CATSDPNRGTEAFF
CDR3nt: TGTGCCACCAGTGATCCCAACAGGGGCACTGAAGCTTTCTTT

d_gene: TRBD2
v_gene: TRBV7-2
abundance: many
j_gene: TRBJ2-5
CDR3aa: CASSLYSGVQETQYF
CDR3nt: TGTGCCAGCAGCTTATACAGCGGGGTCCAAGAGACCCAGTACTTC

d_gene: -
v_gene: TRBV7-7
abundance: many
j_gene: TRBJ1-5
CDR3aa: CASSTHLTGTGRPQHF
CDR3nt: TGTGCTAGCAGCACTCATCTAACGGGGACCGGTAGGCCCCAGCATTTT

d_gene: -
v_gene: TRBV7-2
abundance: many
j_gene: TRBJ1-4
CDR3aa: CASSLDRVTKKLFF
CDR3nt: TGTGCCAGCAGCTTAGACAGGGTAACAAAAAAACTGTTTTTT

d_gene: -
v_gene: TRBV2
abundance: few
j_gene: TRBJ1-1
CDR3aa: CASLNTEAFF
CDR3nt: TGTGCCAGCCTTAACACTGAAGCTTTCTTT

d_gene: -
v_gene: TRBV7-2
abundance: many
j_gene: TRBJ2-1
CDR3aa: CASSLAPGGSEQFF
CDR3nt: TGTGCCAGCAGCTTAGCGCCTGGGGGTTCGGAGCAGTTCTTC

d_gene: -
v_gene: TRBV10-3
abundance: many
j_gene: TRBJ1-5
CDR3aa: CATGDSNQPQHF
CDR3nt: TGTGCAACCGGGGATAGCAATCAGCCCCAGCATTTT

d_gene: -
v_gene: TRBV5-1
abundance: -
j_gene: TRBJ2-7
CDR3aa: CASSLVSTSLGEQYF
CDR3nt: TGCGCCAGCAGCTTGGTTAGCACGAGCTTGGGGGAGCAGTACTTC

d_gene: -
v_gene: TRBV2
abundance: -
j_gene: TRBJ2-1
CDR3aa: CASRPGTPRSSYNEQFF
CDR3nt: TGTGCCAGCAGGCCCGGGACTCCACGGAGTAGTTACAATGAGCAGTTCTTC

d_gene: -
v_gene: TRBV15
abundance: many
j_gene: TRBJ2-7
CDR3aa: CATRGGDEQYF
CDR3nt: TGTGCCACGAGGGGTGGGGACGAGCAGTACTTC

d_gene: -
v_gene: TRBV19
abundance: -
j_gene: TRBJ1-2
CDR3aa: CASSIAGGSYGYTF
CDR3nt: TGTGCCAGTAGTATAGCCGGGGGAAGCTATGGCTACACCTTC

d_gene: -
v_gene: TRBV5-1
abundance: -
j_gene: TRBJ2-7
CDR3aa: CANSSGPDSTYEQYF
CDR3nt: TGCGCCAACAGCTCTGGCCCGGACAGTACCTACGAGCAGTACTTC

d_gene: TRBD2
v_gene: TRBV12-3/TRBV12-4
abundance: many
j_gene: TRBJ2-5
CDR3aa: CASSWVSGRQETQYF
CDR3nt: TGTGCCAGCAGTTGGGTGAGCGGGAGGCAAGAGACCCAGTACTTC

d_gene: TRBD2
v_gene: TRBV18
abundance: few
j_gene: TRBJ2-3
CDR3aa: CASSTTSGRGDTQYF
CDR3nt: TGTGCCAGCTCAACCACTAGCGGGAGGGGAGATACGCAGTATTTT

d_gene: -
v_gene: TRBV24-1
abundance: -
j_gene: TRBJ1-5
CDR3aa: CATSEESSTDTQHF
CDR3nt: TGTGCCACCAGTGAGGAGAGCTCCACAGATACGCAGCATTTT

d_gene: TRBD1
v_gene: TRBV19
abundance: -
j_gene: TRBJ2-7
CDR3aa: CASRDRDREYEQYF
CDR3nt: TGTGCCAGTAGGGACCGGGACAGGGAGTACGAGCAGTACTTC

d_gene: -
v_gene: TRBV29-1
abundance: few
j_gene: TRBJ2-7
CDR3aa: CSVQGPEGGQGGYEQYF
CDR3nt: TGCAGCGTCCAGGGGCCGGAGGGAGGGCAGGGGGGCTACGAGCAGTACTTC

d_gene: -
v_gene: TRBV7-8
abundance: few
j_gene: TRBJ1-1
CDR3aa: CASSPAQGRNTEAFF
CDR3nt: TGTGCCAGCAGTCCCGCACAGGGAAGGAACACTGAAGCTTTCTTT

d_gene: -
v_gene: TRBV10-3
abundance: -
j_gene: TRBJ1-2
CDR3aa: CAISEGGFGYTF
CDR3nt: TGTGCCATCAGTGAGGGTGGGTTTGGCTACACCTTC

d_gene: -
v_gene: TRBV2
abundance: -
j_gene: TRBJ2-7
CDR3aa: CASSSGGGFYEQYF
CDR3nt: TGTGCCAGCAGTTCGGGGGGCGGGTTTTACGAGCAGTACTTC

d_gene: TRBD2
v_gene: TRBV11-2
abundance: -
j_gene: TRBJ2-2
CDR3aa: CASSLEPAGGPVGELFF
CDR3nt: TGTGCCAGCAGCTTAGAGCCAGCGGGAGGGCCGGTCGGGGAGCTGTTTTTT

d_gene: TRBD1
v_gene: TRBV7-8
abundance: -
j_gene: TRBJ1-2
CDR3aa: CASSLSGDREVRGYTF
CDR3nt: TGTGCCAGCAGCTTATCGGGGGACAGGGAGGTTCGAGGCTACACCTTC

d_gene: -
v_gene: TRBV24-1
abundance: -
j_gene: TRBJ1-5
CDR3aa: CATSDKGSQPQHF
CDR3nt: TGTGCCACCAGTGATAAGGGCAGTCAGCCCCAGCATTTT

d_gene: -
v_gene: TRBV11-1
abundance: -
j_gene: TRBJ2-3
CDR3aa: CASSLVGTPTDTQYF
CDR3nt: TGTGCCAGCAGCTTAGTAGGGACACCGACAGATACGCAGTATTTT

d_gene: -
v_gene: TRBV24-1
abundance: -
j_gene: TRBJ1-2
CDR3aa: CATSAFPDTEIYTF
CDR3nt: TGTGCCACCAGTGCCTTCCCAGATACGGAAATTTACACCTTC

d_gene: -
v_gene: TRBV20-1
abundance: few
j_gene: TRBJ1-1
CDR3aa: CSARGLGGTEAFF
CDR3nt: TGCAGTGCTAGGGGCTTAGGAGGCACTGAAGCTTTCTTT

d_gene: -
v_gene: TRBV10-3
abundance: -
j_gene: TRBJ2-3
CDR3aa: CAISGALGGSTDTQYF
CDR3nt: TGTGCCATCAGTGGTGCCCTAGGGGGAAGCACAGATACGCAGTATTTT

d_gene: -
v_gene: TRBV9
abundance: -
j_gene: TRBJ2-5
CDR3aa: CASSPQGVTQYF
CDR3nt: TGTGCCAGCAGCCCTCAGGGAGTAACCCAGTACTTC

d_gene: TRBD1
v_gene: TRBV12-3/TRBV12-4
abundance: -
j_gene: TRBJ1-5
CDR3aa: CASSPDRGHPQPQHF
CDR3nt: TGTGCCAGCAGTCCCGACAGGGGCCATCCCCAGCCCCAGCATTTT

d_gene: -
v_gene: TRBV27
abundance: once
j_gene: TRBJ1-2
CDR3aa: CASSPKVQGLIYGYTF
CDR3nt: TGTGCCAGCAGTCCTAAAGTACAGGGCCTAATCTATGGCTACACCTTC

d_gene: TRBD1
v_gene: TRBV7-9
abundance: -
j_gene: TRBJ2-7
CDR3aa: CASRTGTGNYEQYF
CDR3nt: TGTGCCAGCAGGACCGGGACAGGGAACTACGAGCAGTACTTC

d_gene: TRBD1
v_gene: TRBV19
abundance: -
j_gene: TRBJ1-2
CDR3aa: CASSARDREVVGYTF
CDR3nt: TGTGCCAGTAGTGCCCGGGACAGGGAGGTGGTTGGCTACACCTTC

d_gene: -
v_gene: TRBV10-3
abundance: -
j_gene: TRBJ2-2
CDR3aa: CAISESGQGPTGELFF
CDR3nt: TGTGCCATCAGTGAATCCGGACAAGGCCCCACCGGGGAGCTGTTTTTT

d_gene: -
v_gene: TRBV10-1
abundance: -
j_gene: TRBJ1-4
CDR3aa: CASSVRGIGEKLFF
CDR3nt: TGCGCCAGCAGTGTAAGGGGGATAGGTGAAAAACTGTTTTTT

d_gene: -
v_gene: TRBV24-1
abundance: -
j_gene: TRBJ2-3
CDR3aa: CATLGSDTQYF
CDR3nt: TGTGCCACCTTGGGTTCAGATACGCAGTATTTT

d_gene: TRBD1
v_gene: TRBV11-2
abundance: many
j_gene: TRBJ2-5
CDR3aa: CASSPGQGETQYF
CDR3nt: TGTGCCAGCAGCCCCGGACAGGGGGAGACCCAGTACTTC

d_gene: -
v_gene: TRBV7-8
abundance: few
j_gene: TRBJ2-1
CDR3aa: CASSSDNEQFF
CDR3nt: TGTGCCAGCAGCTCGGACAATGAGCAGTTCTTC

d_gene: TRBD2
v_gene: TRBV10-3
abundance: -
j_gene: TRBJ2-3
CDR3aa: CAISERRGFTDTQYF
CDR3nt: TGTGCCATCAGTGAAAGGCGGGGGTTCACAGATACGCAGTATTTT

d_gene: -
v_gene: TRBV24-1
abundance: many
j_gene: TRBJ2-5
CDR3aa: CATSRGTPGAETQYF
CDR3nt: TGTGCCACCAGTCGAGGGACCCCGGGGGCAGAGACCCAGTACTTC

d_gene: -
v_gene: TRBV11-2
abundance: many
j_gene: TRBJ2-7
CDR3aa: CASSSPGLLYEQYF
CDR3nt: TGTGCCAGCAGCTCACCGGGACTTCTTTACGAGCAGTACTTC

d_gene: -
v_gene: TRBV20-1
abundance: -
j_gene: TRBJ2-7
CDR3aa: CSARTGTHYEQYF
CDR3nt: TGCAGTGCTAGAACAGGGACTCACTACGAGCAGTACTTC

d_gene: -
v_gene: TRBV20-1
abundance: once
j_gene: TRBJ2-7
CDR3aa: CSAYPGASSIEQYF
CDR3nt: TGCAGTGCTTATCCAGGGGCAAGCTCAATAGAGCAGTACTTC

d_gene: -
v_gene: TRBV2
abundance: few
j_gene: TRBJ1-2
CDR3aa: CASRPDSVQRYGYTF
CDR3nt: TGTGCCAGTCGGCCCGACTCCGTCCAGAGATATGGCTACACCTTC

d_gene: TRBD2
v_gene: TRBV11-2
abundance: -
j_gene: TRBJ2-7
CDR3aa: CASSAHQSGGPYEQYF
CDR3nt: TGTGCCAGCAGCGCTCACCAGTCGGGGGGGCCCTACGAGCAGTACTTC

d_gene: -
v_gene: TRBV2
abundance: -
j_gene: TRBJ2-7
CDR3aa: CASSVSLSKSSYEQYF
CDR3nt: TGTGCCAGCAGTGTCTCGCTGAGCAAAAGCTCCTACGAGCAGTACTTC

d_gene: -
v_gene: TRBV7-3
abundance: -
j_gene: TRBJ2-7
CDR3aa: CASYPRGRAGCYEQYF
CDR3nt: TGTGCCAGCTACCCCAGGGGCAGGGCGGGTTGTTACGAGCAGTACTTC

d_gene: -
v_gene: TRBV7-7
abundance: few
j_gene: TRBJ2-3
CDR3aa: CASSSDVTDTQYF
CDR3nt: TGTGCTAGCAGCTCCGACGTCACAGATACGCAGTATTTT

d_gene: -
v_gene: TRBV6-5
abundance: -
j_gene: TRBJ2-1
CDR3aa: CASSYSWGSYNEQFF
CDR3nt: TGTGCCAGCAGTTACTCCTGGGGATCCTACAATGAGCAGTTCTTC

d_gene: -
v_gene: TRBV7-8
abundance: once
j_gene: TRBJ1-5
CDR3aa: CASSLPNQPQHF
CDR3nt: TGTGCCAGCAGCTTGCCCAATCAGCCCCAGCATTTT